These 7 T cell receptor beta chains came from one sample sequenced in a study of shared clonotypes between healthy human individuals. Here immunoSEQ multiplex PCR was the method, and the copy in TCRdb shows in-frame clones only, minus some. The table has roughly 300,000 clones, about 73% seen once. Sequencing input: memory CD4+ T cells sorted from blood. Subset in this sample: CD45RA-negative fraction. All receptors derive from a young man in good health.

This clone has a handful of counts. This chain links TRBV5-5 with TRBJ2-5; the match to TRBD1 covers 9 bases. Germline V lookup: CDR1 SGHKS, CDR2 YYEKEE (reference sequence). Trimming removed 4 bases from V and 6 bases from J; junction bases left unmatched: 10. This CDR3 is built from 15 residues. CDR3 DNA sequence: TGTGCCAGCAGCCAAATCACAGGGGGCGCAAAGACCCAGTACTTC. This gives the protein CASSQITGGAKTQYF.

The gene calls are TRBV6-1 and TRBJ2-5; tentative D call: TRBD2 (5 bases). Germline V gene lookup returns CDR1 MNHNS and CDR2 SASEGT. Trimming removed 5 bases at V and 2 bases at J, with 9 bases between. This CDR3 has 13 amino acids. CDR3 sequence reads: CASSPSGQETQYF. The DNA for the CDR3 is TGTGCCAGCAGTCCCTCGGGACAAGAGACCCAGTACTTC.

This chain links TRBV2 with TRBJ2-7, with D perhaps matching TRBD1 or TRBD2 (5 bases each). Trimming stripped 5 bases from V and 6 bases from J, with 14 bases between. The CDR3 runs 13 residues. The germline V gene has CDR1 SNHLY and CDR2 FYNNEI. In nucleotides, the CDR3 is TGTGCCAGCAGTCAGGGTACGAGGGGCGAGCAGTACTTC. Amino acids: CASSQGTRGEQYF.

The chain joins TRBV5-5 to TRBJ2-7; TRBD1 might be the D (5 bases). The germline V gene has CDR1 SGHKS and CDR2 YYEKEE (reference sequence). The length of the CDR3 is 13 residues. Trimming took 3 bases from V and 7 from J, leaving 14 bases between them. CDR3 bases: TGTGCCAGCAGCTCGGACACCCTCTATGAGCAGTACTTC. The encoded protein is CASSSDTLYEQYF.

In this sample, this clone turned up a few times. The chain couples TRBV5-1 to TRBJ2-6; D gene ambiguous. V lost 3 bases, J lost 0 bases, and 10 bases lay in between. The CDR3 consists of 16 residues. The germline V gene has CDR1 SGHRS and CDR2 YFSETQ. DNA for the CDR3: TGCGCCAGCAGCTCTCGTGGGATCTCTGGGGCCAACGTCCTGACTTTC. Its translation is CASSSRGISGANVLTF.

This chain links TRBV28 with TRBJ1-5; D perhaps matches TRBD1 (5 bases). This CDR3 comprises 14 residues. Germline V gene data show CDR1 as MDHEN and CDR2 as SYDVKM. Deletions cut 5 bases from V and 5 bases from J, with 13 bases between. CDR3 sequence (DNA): TGTGCCAGCAGTCAAGACACAGGTTATCAGCCCCAGCATTTT. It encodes CASSQDTGYQPQHF.

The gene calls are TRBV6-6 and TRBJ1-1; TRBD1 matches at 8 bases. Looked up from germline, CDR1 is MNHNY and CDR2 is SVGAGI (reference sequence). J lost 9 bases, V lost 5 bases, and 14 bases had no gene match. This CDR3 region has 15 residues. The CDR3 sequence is CASSTETGTGLQAFF. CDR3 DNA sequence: TGTGCCAGCAGTACAGAGACCGGGACAGGCTTACAAGCTTTCTTT.